Below are 26 T cell receptor beta chains sequenced from a single sample in a study of blood T cell repertoires in COVID-19 (dated by TCRdb to about 2020). Libraries were made using the immunoSEQ multiplex PCR assay. Entries here come from immuneACCESS through TCRdb and include only in-frame sequences with V and J called. Some clones fail to appear in such tables; in the studies checked, an unresolved V gene covers under half of the shortfall, and the cause of the remainder is unknown. The table for this sample lists about 250,000 clones; 88% of them were counted only once. Of the sample, around 0.98% falls within the top ten clones. The sequenced material came from peripheral blood. The receptors stem from a woman between 35 and 50 years old who had recovered from COVID-19.

The rearrangement links TRBV18 to TRBJ2-3; D unresolved. The CDR3 totals 12 residues. Per germline, CDR1 KGHSH and CDR2 LQKENI. Trimming took 3 bases from V and 3 from J, leaving 4 bases between them. The CDR3 region has the DNA TGTGCCAGCTCACCGGAGACAGATACGCAGTATTTT. Amino acid sequence: CASSPETDTQYF.

This clone was counted once. The chain couples TRBV19 to TRBJ2-1; 9 bases map to TRBD2. The CDR3 length is 14 residues. Unmatched junction bases numbered 9, after V lost 8 bases and J lost 7 bases. Germline CDR1 is LNHDA and CDR2 is SQIVND (reference sequence). DNA of the CDR3: TGTGCCAGTGTTCCCCGCGGGGGGGGGAATGAGCAGTTCTTC. This translates into CASVPRGGGNEQFF.

For this clone: Additional DNA sequences in this sample encode the identical CDR3. The chain combines TRBV19 with TRBJ2-5; D uncertain. CDR1 LNHDA and CDR2 SQIVND come from the germline V gene (reference sequence). Trimming stripped 5 bases from V and 5 bases from J, with 9 bases between. The CDR3 extends over 12 amino acids. CDR3 nucleotides: TGTGCCAGTAGTCCCACCGGGGAGACCCAGTACTTC. This encodes CASSPTGETQYF.

The chain carries TRBV29-1 and TRBJ1-1, with D possibly TRBD1 on 5 matching bases. Trimming took off 3 bases at V and 4 bases at J, with 15 bases between the two ends. Germline loops: CDR1 SQVTM, CDR2 ANQGSEA. The CDR3 runs 14 residues. The CDR3 bases are TGCAGCGTTGAGTCGGGGGTTGGGGCCACTGAAGCTTTCTTT. Protein sequence: CSVESGVGATEAFF. The entire variable domain, with the rest obtained from reference TRBV29-1 and TRBJ1-1, is as follows: SAVISQKPSRDICQRGTSLTIQCQVDSQVTMMFWYRQQPGQSLTLIATANQGSEATYESGFVIDKFPISRPNLTFSTLTVSNMSPEDSSIYLCSVESGVGATEAFFGQGTRLTVV.

The rearrangement joins TRBV5-6 to TRBJ2-6; tentatively, D is TRBD1 (5 bases). Germline loops: CDR1 SGHDT, CDR2 YYEEEE. This CDR3 contains 17 residues. V was shortened by 0 bases and J by 8 bases, with 18 bases between the two germline ends. The CDR3 DNA reads as TGTGCCAGCAGCTTGGCGGGTGGGGCGCTAATGTCCAACGTCCTGACTTTC. Protein: CASSLAGGALMSNVLTF. Full variable domain (remainder filled in from reference TRBV5-6 and TRBJ2-6): DAGVTQSPTHLIKTRGQQVTLRCSPKSGHDTVSWYQQALGQGPQFIFQYYEEEERQRGNFPDRFSGHQFPNYSSELNVNALLLGDSALYLCASSLAGGALMSNVLTFGAGSRLTVL.

V is TRBV7-9 and J is TRBJ1-1; a possible D gene is TRBD1 (6 bases). The V end lost 5 bases, the J end lost 5 bases, and 15 bases lay between the germline ends. The CDR3 spans 14 residues. Germline V gene data show CDR1 as SEHNR and CDR2 as FQNEAQ (reference sequence). The CDR3 nucleotides are TGTGCCAGCAGCCCCCAACAGGGTGGGACTGAAGCTTTCTTT. Encoded protein: CASSPQQGGTEAFF.

The count of this clone is one. The V call is TRBV5-4, the J call TRBJ1-2; 7 bases agree with TRBD1. V shed 4 bases, J shed 5 bases, and the junction held 11 bases outside the gene matches. The germline gives CDR1 SGHNT, CDR2 YYREEE (reference sequence). The CDR3 spans 15 residues. The CDR3 nucleotides read TGTGCCAGCAGCCGAACCGGGACAGCGTCGTATGGCTACACCTTC. Protein: CASSRTGTASYGYTF.

The chain has TRBV7-3 and TRBJ1-1; 7 nucleotides align to TRBD1. The CDR3 extends over 14 amino acids. Germline loops: CDR1 SGHTA, CDR2 FQGTGA. The J segment lost 3 bases and the V segment lost 4 bases, leaving 5 bases of the junction unmatched. CDR3 sequence: CASSSTGWDTEAFF. CDR3 coding DNA: TGTGCCAGCAGCTCGACAGGGTGGGACACTGAAGCTTTCTTT. Full variable domain (missing parts from reference TRBV7-3 and TRBJ1-1): GAGVSQTPSNKVTEKGKYVELRCDPISGHTALYWYRQSLGQGPEFLIYFQGTGAADDSGLPNDRFFAVRPEGSVSTLKIQRTERGDSAVYLCASSSTGWDTEAFFGQGTRLTVV.

The rearrangement uses TRBV29-1 and TRBJ2-5; TRBD2 matches at 7 bases. Trimming at V came to 4 bases and at J to 2 bases, leaving 10 bases not matched to a gene. This CDR3 region has 15 residues. From germline, CDR1 is SQVTM and CDR2 ANQGSEA. The CDR3 sequence: CSVGPAPSGQETQYF. The CDR3 DNA follows: TGCAGCGTTGGCCCGGCCCCTAGCGGACAAGAGACCCAGTACTTC.

V gene TRBV29-1 combines with J gene TRBJ1-1; the match to TRBD1 covers 9 bases. V shed 4 bases and J 4 bases; nucleotides not matched to a gene: 7. This CDR3 spans 14 amino acids. Germline V CDR1 and CDR2: SQVTM, ANQGSEA. CDR3: CSVGDRAKGTEAFF. The CDR3 bases are TGCAGCGTTGGGGACAGGGCAAAGGGCACTGAAGCTTTCTTT.

V is TRBV5-4 and J is TRBJ2-5, with 8 bases aligning to TRBD2. V trimming: 1 base; J trimming: 4 bases; junction bases outside the gene matches: 6. This CDR3 is built from 15 residues. Germline CDR1 SGHNT, CDR2 YYREEE (reference sequence). The CDR3 nucleotides read TGTGCCAGCAGCTTGTTTGGTAGCGGGATAGAGACCCAGTACTTC. This gives the protein CASSLFGSGIETQYF.

This CDR3 is CASSPPPGQGDTQYF. The CDR3 region has the DNA TGTGCCAGCAGCCCCCCTCCGGGACAGGGGGATACGCAGTATTTT. V is TRBV14 and J is TRBJ2-3; TRBD1 agrees at 10 bases. The CDR3 contains 15 residues. Germline loops: CDR1 SGHDN, CDR2 FVKESK. The junction had 7 bases not matched to a gene; V was cut back by 4 bases and J by 6 bases.

The CDR3 sequence: CASSADRGTETQYF. CDR3 bases: TGTGCCAGCAGCGCCGACAGGGGGACGGAGACCCAGTACTTC. The rearrangement links TRBV9 to TRBJ2-5, with 9 nucleotides matching TRBD1. The junction had 5 bases not matched to a gene; V was cut back by 3 bases and J by 5 bases. CDR1 and CDR2 (germline): SGDLS, YYNGEE. This CDR3 region has 14 residues.

V usage is TRBV18 and J usage is TRBJ2-7; TRBD2 matches at 9 bases. Germline V lookup: CDR1 KGHSH, CDR2 LQKENI. With 3 bases clipped from V and 2 bases from J, the junction kept 5 bases outside the gene matches. The CDR3 is 15 residues long. This CDR3 reads CASSPGGRVPYEQYF. CDR3 sequence (DNA): TGTGCCAGCTCACCGGGCGGGAGGGTCCCCTACGAGCAGTACTTC. The full variable domain, rest sourced from reference TRBV18 and TRBJ2-7, is NAGVMQNPRHLVRRRGQEARLRCSPMKGHSHVYWYRQLPEEGLKFMVYLQKENIIDESGMPKERFSAEFPKEGPSILRIQQVVRGDSAAYFCASSPGGRVPYEQYFGPGTRLTVT.

The chain combines TRBV15 with TRBJ1-2; perhaps TRBD1 as D (6 bases). With 8 bases removed from V and 2 bases from J, the gap between germline ends came to 15 bases. This CDR3 is built from 14 residues. The germline V gene has CDR1 LNHNV and CDR2 YYDKDF (reference sequence). The CDR3 bases are TGTGCCACCCACGCCCCCCAGGGGAACTATGGCTACACCTTC. Encoded protein: CATHAPQGNYGYTF. The whole variable domain, filled in from reference TRBV15 and TRBJ1-2, reads DAMVIQNPRYQVTQFGKPVTLSCSQTLNHNVMYWYQQKSSQAPKLLFHYYDKDFNNEADTPDNFQSRRPNTSFCFLDIRSPGLGDTAMYLCATHAPQGNYGYTFGSGTRLTVV.

The chain is built from TRBV11-3 and TRBJ2-5; weak D call: TRBD2 (5 bases). Trimming removed 4 bases from V and 2 bases from J, with 17 bases in between. The CDR3 has 16 amino acids. Germline V CDR1 and CDR2: SGHNT, YENEEA. CDR3 loop: CASSSREGLGQETQYF. The DNA of the CDR3 is TGTGCCAGCAGCTCTCGGGAAGGCCTGGGGCAAGAGACCCAGTACTTC. Supplemented by reference TRBV11-3 and TRBJ2-5, the full variable domain reads EAGVVQSPRYKIIEKKQPVAFWCNPISGHNTLYWYLQNLGQGPELLIRYENEEAVDDSQLPKDRFSAERLKGVDSTLKIQPAELGDSAVYLCASSSREGLGQETQYFGPGTRLLVL.

The chain carries TRBV4-3 and TRBJ1-4, with a possible D match to TRBD1 (6 bases). Germline V gene lookup returns CDR1 LGHNA and CDR2 YSLEER. V dropped 0 bases and J dropped 8 bases, with 10 bases sitting between them. The CDR3 has 14 amino acids. The CDR3 protein is CASSQDGGGEKLFF. CDR3 nucleotides: TGCGCCAGCAGCCAAGATGGGGGGGGCGAAAAACTGTTTTTT.

V and J are TRBV18 and TRBJ1-2, with 9 positions matching TRBD1. Trimming cost V 4 bases and J 2 bases; bases outside gene matches: 5. Germline-derived CDR1 and CDR2 are KGHSH and LQKENI. The CDR3 contains 15 residues. The chain's CDR3 is CASSRPGTGNYGYTF. CDR3 sequence (DNA): TGTGCCAGCTCACGACCGGGGACAGGGAACTATGGCTACACCTTC.

The chain recombines TRBV7-3 with TRBJ2-1; 11 bases agree with TRBD2. V lost 2 bases to trimming and J lost 5 bases; unmatched junction nucleotides: 8. This CDR3 contains 17 residues. In germline, CDR1 is SGHTA, CDR2 FQGTGA. The CDR3 is CASSLRGKTSGDNEQFF. Here the CDR3 DNA reads TGTGCCAGCAGCTTACGGGGGAAGACTAGCGGGGACAATGAGCAGTTCTTC.

The chain recombines TRBV6-2 or TRBV6-3 with TRBJ1-1; D is unclear. This CDR3 comprises 14 residues. CDR1 is MNHEY, CDR2 SVGEGT, per germline. Trimming removed 2 bases from V and 4 bases from J, with 11 bases in between. Here the CDR3 DNA reads TGTGCCAGCAGTTACCGGGTGTCGGGCACTGAAGCTTTCTTT. Its translation: CASSYRVSGTEAFF.

The V gene is TRBV30, the J gene TRBJ1-6, with a weak D call TRBD1 (6 bases). Per the germline V gene, CDR1 is GTSNPN and CDR2 is SVGIG (reference sequence). The CDR3 consists of 15 residues. V was trimmed by 0 bases and J by 7 bases, leaving 13 bases between them. CDR3: CAWSVGGLGNSPLHF. The DNA of the CDR3 is TGTGCCTGGAGTGTGGGGGGGCTGGGGAATTCACCCCTCCACTTT.

The chain uses TRBV30 and TRBJ2-3, with D possibly TRBD2 on 6 matching bases. Germline CDR1 reads GTSNPN; CDR2 reads SVGIG (reference sequence). The V end was cut by 3 bases, the J end by 8 bases, with 15 bases between. This CDR3 has 13 residues. CDR3 DNA sequence: TGTGCCTGGAGGACCAGTGGGGGGATTACGCAGTATTTT. Its protein product is CAWRTSGGITQYF.

The CDR3 sequence: CASRTGLRGGYTF. CDR3 bases: TGTGCCAGCAGGACGGGCCTGCGGGGGGGCTACACCTTC. This rearrangement joins TRBV6-5 to TRBJ1-2; D possibly corresponds to TRBD1 (5 bases). V lost 6 bases and J lost 8, with 16 bases in between. CDR3 length: 13 residues. CDR1 is MNHEY, CDR2 SVGAGI, per germline.

The genes are TRBV5-1 and TRBJ2-1; 7 bases line up with TRBD2. V trimming: 9 bases; J trimming: 8 bases; junction bases outside the gene matches: 14. The CDR3 extends over 14 amino acids. From germline, CDR1 is SGHRS and CDR2 YFSETQ. CDR3 in amino acids: CATSPRRGGDEQFF. Here the CDR3 DNA reads TGCGCCACCTCCCCACGGCGGGGAGGGGATGAGCAGTTCTTC.

This chain joins TRBV27 and TRBJ1-2; D might be TRBD1 (5 bases). The CDR3 runs 13 residues. Trimming took off 3 bases at V and 8 bases at J, with 13 bases between the two ends. Germline CDR1 and CDR2: MNHEY and SMNVEV (reference sequence). The chain's CDR3 is CASSLGRGGGYTF. Here the CDR3 DNA reads TGTGCCAGCAGTTTGGGGAGGGGTGGGGGCTACACCTTC.

The chain combines TRBV7-3 with TRBJ2-7; D ambiguous. Trimming removed 5 bases from V and 4 bases from J, with 12 bases in between. The germline CDR1 and CDR2 sequences are SGHTA and FQGTGA. This CDR3 has 13 amino acids. The CDR3 spells CASSPPGVYEQYF. CDR3 nucleotide sequence: TGTGCCAGCAGCCCACCCGGAGTATACGAGCAGTACTTC. The entire variable domain, with the rest obtained from reference TRBV7-3 and TRBJ2-7, is as follows: GAGVSQTPSNKVTEKGKYVELRCDPISGHTALYWYRQSLGQGPEFLIYFQGTGAADDSGLPNDRFFAVRPEGSVSTLKIQRTERGDSAVYLCASSPPGVYEQYFGPGTRLTVT.